This TCR beta chain was documented in a study of technical replicates of blood from several donors. The V segment lost 4 bases and the J segment 7 bases; nucleotides outside the gene matches: 6. This CDR3 is built from 15 residues. Per germline, CDR1 SGHDT and CDR2 YYEEEE. Assay used: immunoSEQ multiplex PCR; TCRdb lists only in-frame clones, some missing. The sample includes around 81,000 clones, 80% to 90% of them seen just once. The clonotype originates from a human donor in good health. Some clones in this sample may be carry-over from other donors' samples. The V gene is TRBV5-6, the J gene TRBJ1-6; 9 bases line up with TRBD1. Input material: PBMCs. The CDR3 sequence: CASSGTGRSNSPLHF. As DNA, the CDR3 is TGTGCCAGCAGCGGGACAGGGAGGTCGAATTCACCCCTCCACTTT.